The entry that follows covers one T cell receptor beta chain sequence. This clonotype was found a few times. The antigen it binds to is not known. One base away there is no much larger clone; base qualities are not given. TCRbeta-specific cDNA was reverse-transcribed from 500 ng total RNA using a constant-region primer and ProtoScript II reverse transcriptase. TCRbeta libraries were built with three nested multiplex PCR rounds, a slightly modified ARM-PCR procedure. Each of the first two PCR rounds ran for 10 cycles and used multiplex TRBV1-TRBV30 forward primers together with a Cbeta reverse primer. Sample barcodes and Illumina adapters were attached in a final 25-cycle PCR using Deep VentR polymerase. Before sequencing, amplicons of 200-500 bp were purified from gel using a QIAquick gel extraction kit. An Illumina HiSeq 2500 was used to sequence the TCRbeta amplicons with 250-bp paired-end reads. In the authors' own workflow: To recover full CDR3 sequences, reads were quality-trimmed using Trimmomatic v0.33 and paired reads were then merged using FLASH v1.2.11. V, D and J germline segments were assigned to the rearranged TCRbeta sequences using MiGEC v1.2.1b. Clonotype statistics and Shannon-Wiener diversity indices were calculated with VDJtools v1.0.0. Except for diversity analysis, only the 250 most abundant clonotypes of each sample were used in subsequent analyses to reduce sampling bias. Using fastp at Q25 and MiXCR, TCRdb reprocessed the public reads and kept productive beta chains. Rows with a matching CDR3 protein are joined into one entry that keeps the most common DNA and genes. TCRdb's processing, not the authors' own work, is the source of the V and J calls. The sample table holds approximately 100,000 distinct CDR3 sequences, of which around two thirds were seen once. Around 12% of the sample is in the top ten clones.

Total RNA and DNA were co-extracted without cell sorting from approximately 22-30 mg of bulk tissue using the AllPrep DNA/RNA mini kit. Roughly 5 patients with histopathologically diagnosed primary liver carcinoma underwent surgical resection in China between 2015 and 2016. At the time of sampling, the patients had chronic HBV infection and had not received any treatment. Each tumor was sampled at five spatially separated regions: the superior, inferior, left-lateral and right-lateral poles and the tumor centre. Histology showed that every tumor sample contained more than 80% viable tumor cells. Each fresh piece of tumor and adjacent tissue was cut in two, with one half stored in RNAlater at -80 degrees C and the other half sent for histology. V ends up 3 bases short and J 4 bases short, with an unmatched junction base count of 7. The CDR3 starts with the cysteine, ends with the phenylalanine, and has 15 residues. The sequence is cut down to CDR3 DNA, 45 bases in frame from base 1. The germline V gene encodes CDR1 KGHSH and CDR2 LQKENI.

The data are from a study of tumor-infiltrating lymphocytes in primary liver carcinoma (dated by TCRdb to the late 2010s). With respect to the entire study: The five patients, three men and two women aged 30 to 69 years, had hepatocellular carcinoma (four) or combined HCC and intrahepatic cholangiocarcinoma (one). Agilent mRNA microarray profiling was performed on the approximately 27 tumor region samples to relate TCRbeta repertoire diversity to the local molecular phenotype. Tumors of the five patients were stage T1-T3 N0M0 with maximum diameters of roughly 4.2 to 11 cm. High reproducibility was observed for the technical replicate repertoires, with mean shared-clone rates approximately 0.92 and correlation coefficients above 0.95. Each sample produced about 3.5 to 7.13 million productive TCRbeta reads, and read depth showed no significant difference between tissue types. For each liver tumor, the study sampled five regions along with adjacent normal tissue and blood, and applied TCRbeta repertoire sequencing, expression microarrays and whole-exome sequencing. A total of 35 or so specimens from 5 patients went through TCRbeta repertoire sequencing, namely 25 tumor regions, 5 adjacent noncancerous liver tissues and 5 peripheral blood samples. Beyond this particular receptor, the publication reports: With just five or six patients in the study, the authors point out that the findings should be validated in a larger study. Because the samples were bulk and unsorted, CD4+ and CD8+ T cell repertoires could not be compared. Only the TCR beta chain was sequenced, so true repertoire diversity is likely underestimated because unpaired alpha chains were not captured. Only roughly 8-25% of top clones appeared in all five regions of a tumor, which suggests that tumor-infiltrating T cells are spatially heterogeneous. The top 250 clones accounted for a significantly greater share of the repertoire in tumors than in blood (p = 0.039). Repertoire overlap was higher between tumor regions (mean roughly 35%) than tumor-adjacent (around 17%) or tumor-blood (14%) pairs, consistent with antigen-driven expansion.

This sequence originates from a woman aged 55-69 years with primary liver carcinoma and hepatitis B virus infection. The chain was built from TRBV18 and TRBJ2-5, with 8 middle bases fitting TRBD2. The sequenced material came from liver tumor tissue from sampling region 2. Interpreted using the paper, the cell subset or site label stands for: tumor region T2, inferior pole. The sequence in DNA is TGTGCCAGCTCACCCCCGGGACTAGTACGAGAGACCCAGTACTTC. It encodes CASSPPGLVRETQYF.